This T cell receptor (beta chain) was captured in a study of PD-1 blockade in classical Hodgkin lymphoma. Repertoires were generated with immunoSEQ multiplex PCR, while TCRdb's copy carries only in-frame clones and drops some. The table shows about 9,500 clones, with about nine tenths occurring only once. As concerns this clone: The target antigen is unknown.

The CDR3 totals 14 residues. CDR1 is SGHVS and CDR2 is FQNEAQ in the germline V gene. V shed 3 bases and J shed 1 base, with 9 bases lying between them. The time point is: newly diagnosed, previously untreated cHL patient sample. Thawed PBMCs supplied CD8+ T cells via magnetic negative selection. As a comparison, the study used PBMCs from newly diagnosed, untreated classical Hodgkin lymphoma. Study-wide results and limits: The repertoire differences lack a defined cause, possibly disease activity or prior therapy. Relapsed/refractory patients reportedly had the lowest baseline TCR diversity, below newly diagnosed patients, who were below healthy donors.

This TCR derives from a human donor with classical Hodgkin lymphoma. The chain couples TRBV7-8 to TRBJ2-5; unclear D gene. Sequenced sample: CD8+ T cells from blood. The CDR3 spells CASSLILFQETQYF. The DNA for the CDR3 is TGTGCCAGCAGCTTGATCCTCTTCCAAGAGACCCAGTACTTC. Based on the CDR3 plus reference TRBV7-8 and TRBJ2-5, the full variable domain is GAGVSQSPRYKVAKRGQDVALRCDPISGHVSLFWYQQALGQGPEFLTYFQNEAQLDKSGLPSDRFFAERPEGSVSTLKIQRTQQEDSAVYLCASSLILFQETQYFGPGTRLLVL.